The clone carrying this T cell receptor (beta chain) was detected a few times. Its target is unknown. These data originate in a study of T-cell reconstitution after alpha-beta-depleted transplantation in children. Whole-study results and caveats: Two months or so post-transplant, alpha-beta T cells reportedly derived from several hundred expanded graft clones.

Unique molecular identifiers were built into the TCRbeta library. MiXCR was run by TCRdb on the PCR reads, yielding one entry per CDR3 protein. This sample has 500,000 to 600,000 distinct CDR3 sequences, with roughly 27% found just once. There are 16 residues in the CDR3. Germline V gene sequence: CDR1 SGHDT, CDR2 YYEEEE. V gave up 1 base and J gave up 4 bases; unmatched junction bases: 11. Here the sequenced sample was PBMCs, taken before TCRalphabeta/CD19-depleted stem cell transplant. The V and J genes are TRBV5-6 and TRBJ2-7; 7 nucleotides match TRBD2. The source of this sequence is a boy younger than two with Wiskott-Aldrich syndrome, due to receive a stem cell transplant. The chain's CDR3 is CASSLSPAGSAYEQYF. CDR3 sequence (DNA): TGTGCCAGCAGCTTGTCCCCAGCGGGGAGCGCGTACGAGCAGTACTTC. The variable domain in full, with the rest retrieved from reference TRBV5-6 and TRBJ2-7, is DAGVTQSPTHLIKTRGQQVTLRCSPKSGHDTVSWYQQALGQGPQFIFQYYEEEERQRGNFPDRFSGHQFPNYSSELNVNALLLGDSALYLCASSLSPAGSAYEQYFGPGTRLTVT.